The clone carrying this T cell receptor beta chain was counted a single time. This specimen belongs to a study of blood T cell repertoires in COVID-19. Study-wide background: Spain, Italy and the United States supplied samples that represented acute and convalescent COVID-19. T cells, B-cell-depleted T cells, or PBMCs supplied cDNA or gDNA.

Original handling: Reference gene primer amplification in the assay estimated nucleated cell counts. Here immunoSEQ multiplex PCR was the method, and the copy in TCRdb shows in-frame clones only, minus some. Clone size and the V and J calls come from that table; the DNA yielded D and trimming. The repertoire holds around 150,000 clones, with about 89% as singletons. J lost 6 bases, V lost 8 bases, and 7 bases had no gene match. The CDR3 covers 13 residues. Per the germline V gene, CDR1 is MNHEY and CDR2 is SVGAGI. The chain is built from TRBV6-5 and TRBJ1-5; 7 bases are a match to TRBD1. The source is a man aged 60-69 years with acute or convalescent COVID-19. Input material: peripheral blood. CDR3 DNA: TGTGCCAGCCGTACAGGGGTAGGTCAGCCCCAGCATTTT. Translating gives CASRTGVGQPQHF.